The source of this T cell receptor beta chain is a study of shared clonotypes between healthy human individuals. Trimming removed 6 bases from V and 0 bases from J; junction bases left unmatched: 8. Germline V lookup: CDR1 MNHNY, CDR2 SVGAGI (reference sequence). The CDR3 is 15 amino acids. With respect to this clone: Its antigen remains unknown.

Researchers divided each subset's genomic DNA evenly across several immunoSEQ plates. Assay: immunoSEQ multiplex PCR; the TCRdb copy retains only in-frame clones and omits some. The top ten clones hold 0.3% to 0.4% of a sample with 2 million to 2.5 million clones, 85% to 95% of them seen once. The study, taken as a whole, reports: In general, naive subsets displayed greater estimated richness than memory subsets did. In contrast to clonotypes shared by all four donors, non-shared clonotypes had lower generation probabilities.

The chain uses TRBV6-6 and TRBJ2-7, with 7 positions matching TRBD1. The TCR originated in a man in his late teens or twenties in good health. Some clones in this sample may be carry-over from other donors' samples. Sequencing used naive CD4+ T cells from PBMCs. Specified subset: CD45RA+ positively selected. The CDR3 sequence is CASRPPGQNSYEQYF. The CDR3 nucleotides read TGTGCCAGCAGGCCCCCGGGACAGAACTCCTACGAGCAGTACTTC.